These 2 T cell receptor beta chains share one sample of origin, sequenced in a study of CD4 T cells in relation to SARS-CoV-2 and coronaviruses. These TCRs are of unknown antigen specificity. Data came from immunoSEQ multiplex PCR; TCRdb stores just in-frame clones and leaves some out. The table has some 16,000 clones, about 78% seen once. CD4+ T cells from unexposed donors were obtained before the COVID-19 pandemic (2011-2018). Isolation of CD4+ T cells took place after less than twelve days in culture. The sequencing input was CD4+ T cells from PBMCs, cultured in vitro. These receptors came from a human donor in good health.

The chain joins TRBV3-1 (or the pseudogene TRBV3-2) to TRBJ1-2; TRBD1 is a possible D gene (5 bases). There are 15 residues in the CDR3. Germline assignment: CDR1 LGHDT and CDR2 YNNKEL (reference sequence). V was cut by 3 bases and J by 4 bases, with 15 bases left in between. CDR3 protein: CASSHRDFRGYGYTF. DNA for the CDR3: TGTGCCAGCAGCCACAGGGATTTTAGGGGCTATGGCTACACCTTC.

CDR3 nucleotide sequence: TGTGCCAGCAGTCGCGAGGGGTCCCACACTGAAGCTTTCTTT. Translated, it gives CASSREGSHTEAFF. The chain is built from TRBV6-5 and TRBJ1-1; tentative D call: TRBD1 (5 bases). Trimming took off 5 bases at V and 3 bases at J, with 13 bases between the two ends. The length of the CDR3 is 14 residues. Germline CDR1 is MNHEY and CDR2 is SVGAGI.